This T cell receptor (beta chain) emerged from a study of shared clonotypes between healthy human individuals. Overall study results and limits: Sharing across four donors was highest in naive CD4 (roughly 5%) and lowest in memory CD8 (approximately 0.4%). Despite large depth, sorted-subset datasets appeared incompletely sequenced.

About this clone: No antigen is known for it.

Positive CCR7 selection of CD45RO-negative cells yielded the naive CD8 cells, and terminally differentiated effector memory CD45RA+ cells were excluded. Sequencing was at deep level. The repertoire was sequenced with immunoSEQ multiplex PCR; TCRdb's copy has only in-frame clones and lacks some. The sample carries some 2,000,000 clones, about 95% recorded once. The V and J ends lost 7 bases and 2 bases respectively, with 15 bases between them. There are 14 residues in the CDR3. Germline V lookup: CDR1 SEHNR, CDR2 FQNEAQ (reference sequence). The sample consisted of naive CD8+ T cells sorted from blood. The TCR comes from a man between 18 and 29 years old in good health. V usage is TRBV7-9 and J usage is TRBJ2-7; D might be TRBD2 (8 bases). The CDR3 sequence is CASTRGDRPYEQYF. The CDR3 region has the DNA TGTGCCAGCACGCGGGGGGACAGACCCTACGAGCAGTACTTC.